This entry lists 28 T cell receptor beta chains sequenced from one sample in a study of T cell responses to AZD1222 COVID-19 vaccine. Sequencing was performed with immunoSEQ multiplex PCR; in TCRdb, only in-frame clones are kept and a portion is missing. The sample shows roughly 120,000 clones, about 89% of them seen only once. The input for sequencing was peripheral blood, taken 28 days after the second AZD1222 dose. These receptors all stem from an adult who received the AZD1222 COVID-19 vaccine.

The gene calls are TRBV28 and TRBJ1-1; D is possibly TRBD1 (5 bases). Trimming shortened V by 10 bases and J by 0 bases, and 12 bases separated the two germline ends. This CDR3 is 13 amino acids long. Germline V gene lookup returns CDR1 MDHEN and CDR2 SYDVKM. CDR3 loop: CAIQGVMNTEAFF. CDR3 in DNA: TGTGCCATACAAGGGGTGATGAACACTGAAGCTTTCTTT.

V is TRBV29-1 and J is TRBJ2-1; either TRBD1 or TRBD2 may supply D (7 bases each). V shed 8 bases and J shed 9 bases, with 14 bases lying between them. From germline, CDR1 is SQVTM and CDR2 ANQGSEA. The CDR3 totals 11 residues. The CDR3 DNA is TGCAGCTCAGGGGGGGGATCTGAGCAGTTCTTC. Its protein product is CSSGGGSEQFF.

The chain combines TRBV28 with TRBJ2-1; D gene uncertain. The germline gives CDR1 MDHEN, CDR2 SYDVKM. V lost 4 bases and J lost 7, with 5 bases in between. The CDR3 consists of 11 residues. The CDR3 is CASSSWNEQFF. The DNA of the CDR3 is TGTGCCAGCAGTTCATGGAATGAGCAGTTCTTC.

The chain carries TRBV5-1 and TRBJ2-1; D is undetermined. With 7 bases removed from V and 0 bases from J, the gap between germline ends came to 17 bases. Looked up from germline, CDR1 is SGHRS and CDR2 is YFSETQ. CDR3 size: 16 residues. As DNA, the CDR3 is TGCGCCAGCGCTTCTGGCGGATTGAACTCCTACAATGAGCAGTTCTTC. Protein product: CASASGGLNSYNEQFF.

The chain is built from TRBV9 and TRBJ1-5; D is uncertain. CDR3 length: 14 residues. V gave up 0 bases and J gave up 7 bases, with 11 bases separating them. Germline lookup yields CDR1 SGDLS and CDR2 YYNGEE. The CDR3 is CASSVGGESQPQHF. The CDR3 DNA reads as TGTGCCAGCAGCGTAGGCGGGGAGAGCCAGCCCCAGCATTTT.

A few counts support this clone. The rearrangement links TRBV2 to TRBJ2-5; D gene uncertain. V lost 6 bases and J 5 bases, leaving 10 bases between the germline ends. This CDR3 region has 12 residues. Germline V gives CDR1 SNHLY, CDR2 FYNNEI. CDR3 residues: CASRPPRETQYF. The CDR3 region has the DNA TGTGCCAGCAGGCCGCCACGGGAGACCCAGTACTTC.

The chain combines TRBV5-1 with TRBJ1-2; D possibly corresponds to TRBD1 (6 bases). There are 14 residues in the CDR3. Trimming took off 2 bases at V and 2 bases at J, with 10 bases between the two ends. Germline loops: CDR1 SGHRS, CDR2 YFSETQ. For the CDR3, the DNA is TGCGCCAGCAGCTTATGGGACACCAACTATGGCTACACCTTC. It is translated as CASSLWDTNYGYTF.

Only a few counts were recorded for this clone. The chain combines TRBV7-2 with TRBJ1-6, with unresolved D. The V end lost 5 bases, the J end lost 4 bases, and 15 bases lay between the germline ends. CDR1 is SGHTA and CDR2 is FQGNSA in the germline V gene. The CDR3 extends over 16 amino acids. CDR3 nucleotide sequence: TGTGCCAGCAGCCAATGGGAGCAATCTTATAATTCACCCCTCCACTTT. Encoded protein: CASSQWEQSYNSPLHF. Full variable domain (missing parts from reference TRBV7-2 and TRBJ1-6): GAGVSQSPSNKVTEKGKDVELRCDPISGHTALYWYRQSLGQGLEFLIYFQGNSAPDKSGLPSDRFSAERTGGSVSTLTIQRTQQEDSAVYLCASSQWEQSYNSPLHFGNGTRLTVT.

This chain connects TRBV28 to TRBJ1-2; 8 bases are shared with TRBD1. Trimming at V came to 6 bases and at J to 6 bases, leaving 6 bases not matched to a gene. The CDR3 is 13 residues long. Germline V gene sequence: CDR1 MDHEN, CDR2 SYDVKM. CDR3 DNA sequence: TGTGCCAGCAGCTTCGACAGGGGAGATGGCTACACCTTC. Protein: CASSFDRGDGYTF.

The V gene is TRBV7-8, the J gene TRBJ1-6; D unclear. The CDR3 length is 13 residues. V was clipped by 7 bases and J by 4 bases, with 8 bases between them. Germline values: CDR1 SGHVS, CDR2 FQNEAQ. The CDR3 nucleotides read TGTGCCAGCAACGACGGGTATAATTCACCCCTCCACTTT. Translating gives CASNDGYNSPLHF.

The chain carries TRBV7-4 and TRBJ1-5; 10 bases are a match to TRBD1. From germline, CDR1 is SGHVT and CDR2 SQSDAQ. V was clipped by 0 bases and J by 0 bases; unmatched bases: 8. The CDR3 covers 19 residues. CDR3 protein: CASSLAEGQGIYSNQPQHF. The CDR3, as DNA: TGTGCCAGCAGCTTAGCGGAGGGACAGGGGATTTATAGCAATCAGCCCCAGCATTTT.

CDR3 loop: CASRGLDMELFF. The CDR3 DNA reads as TGTGCCAGCAGAGGGCTCGATATGGAGCTGTTTTTT. The J gene is TRBJ2-2, the V gene TRBV2; D remains unclear. Germline CDR1 SNHLY, CDR2 FYNNEI. The V and J ends lost 6 bases and 10 bases respectively, with 12 bases between them. The CDR3 contains 12 residues.

The gene calls are TRBV20-1 and TRBJ1-4; the D is unclear. CDR3 length: 13 residues. V dropped 3 bases and J dropped 4 bases, with 9 bases sitting between them. The germline V gene encodes CDR1 DFQATT and CDR2 SNEGSKA (reference sequence). CDR3 in DNA: TGCAGTGCTAGTAGGCAGAATAATGAAAAACTGTTTTTT. Translating it yields CSASRQNNEKLFF.

The chain combines TRBV7-2 with TRBJ2-4; D assignment may be TRBD1 or TRBD2 (5 bases each). The CDR3 is 18 amino acids. The germline V gene has CDR1 SGHTA and CDR2 FQGNSA. Trimming removed 6 bases at V and 2 bases at J, with 23 bases between. The CDR3 sequence: CASRTGLGLLGTKNIQYF. The DNA of the CDR3 is TGTGCCAGCAGAACGGGGCTAGGGCTTCTCGGGACCAAAAACATTCAGTACTTC.

The chain has TRBV5-4 and TRBJ1-6, with TRBD1 identical over 7 bases. CDR1 is SGHNT, CDR2 YYREEE, per germline (reference sequence). The CDR3 length is 15 residues. V dropped 1 base and J dropped 9; count of bases not matched to a gene: 7. As DNA, the CDR3 is TGTGCCAGCAGCTTGCCTCAGGGGGGGGGTTCACCCCTCCACTTT. This sequence encodes CASSLPQGGGSPLHF.

The chain combines TRBV19 with TRBJ2-3; D is uncertain. From germline, CDR1 is LNHDA and CDR2 SQIVND (reference sequence). The CDR3 consists of 11 residues. V dropped 4 bases and J dropped 7 bases, with 6 bases sitting between them. CDR3 sequence reads: CASSNGYTQYF. CDR3 sequence (DNA): TGTGCCAGTAGTAACGGCTATACGCAGTATTTT. Filled out from reference TRBV19 and TRBJ2-3, the complete variable domain reads DGGITQSPKYLFRKEGQNVTLSCEQNLNHDAMYWYRQDPGQGLRLIYYSQIVNDFQKGDIAEGYSVSREKKESFPLTVTSAQKNPTAFYLCASSNGYTQYFGPGTRLTVL.

The chain links TRBV5-1 to TRBJ2-1, with 9 bases identical to TRBD1. This CDR3 spans 15 amino acids. With 6 bases clipped from V and 3 bases from J, the junction kept 7 bases outside the gene matches. The germline V gene has CDR1 SGHRS and CDR2 YFSETQ. The CDR3, as DNA: TGCGCCAGCAACACCGGGACAGGGAGCTACAATGAGCAGTTCTTC. Amino acids: CASNTGTGSYNEQFF.

This clone was counted at least ten times. The V call is TRBV5-5, the J call TRBJ2-7, with D possibly matching TRBD1 (5 bases). The CDR3 totals 16 residues. Trimming shortened V by 4 bases and J by 1 base, and 18 bases separated the two germline ends. Per the germline V gene, CDR1 is SGHKS and CDR2 is YYEKEE (reference sequence). The CDR3 DNA is TGTGCCAGCAGCCCTCACGCTGGCAGGGAATCCTACGAGCAGTACTTC. Its protein is CASSPHAGRESYEQYF. The whole variable domain, filled in from reference TRBV5-5 and TRBJ2-7, reads DAGVTQSPTHLIKTRGQQVTLRCSPISGHKSVSWYQQVLGQGPQFIFQYYEKEERGRGNFPDRFSARQFPNYSSELNVNALLLGDSALYLCASSPHAGRESYEQYFGPGTRLTVT.

The chain couples TRBV3-1 (or the pseudogene TRBV3-2) to TRBJ2-5, with 7 positions matching TRBD1. The CDR3 runs to 13 residues. CDR1 is LGHDT and CDR2 is YNNKEL in the germline V gene (reference sequence). Trimming took 3 bases from V and 7 from J; bases not matched to a gene: 5. The CDR3 reads CASSHGAGGTQYF. The CDR3 bases are TGTGCCAGCAGCCACGGGGCAGGGGGGACCCAGTACTTC.

The chain links TRBV6-6 to TRBJ2-3; no definite D call. Trimming pared 0 bases from V and 6 bases from J, leaving 4 bases between. Germline-derived CDR1 and CDR2 are MNHNY and SVGAGI (reference sequence). The CDR3 length is 12 residues. The CDR3 DNA is TGTGCCAGCAGTTACTCGTGGGATACGCAGTATTTT. Protein sequence: CASSYSWDTQYF.

V gene TRBV6-2 or TRBV6-3 combines with J gene TRBJ2-5; no definite D call. V was trimmed by 4 bases and J by 5 bases, leaving 11 bases between them. Germline CDR1 reads MNHEY; CDR2 reads SVGEGT. This CDR3 contains 13 residues. The CDR3, as DNA: TGTGCCAGCAGTTTGGAGAACGGGGAGACCCAGTACTTC. Protein: CASSLENGETQYF.

V gene TRBV12-3 or TRBV12-4 combines with J gene TRBJ1-2; unclear D gene. The length of the CDR3 is 13 residues. V lost 0 bases and J 3 bases, leaving 5 bases between the germline ends. CDR3 coding DNA: TGTGCCAGCAGTTTAGCTAGGGACTATGGCTACACCTTC. This translates into CASSLARDYGYTF.

The chain has TRBV10-3 and TRBJ2-2; TRBD1 is a possible D gene (5 bases). The germline CDR1 and CDR2 sequences are ENHRY and SYGVKD. The V end was cut by 4 bases, the J end by 8 bases, with 8 bases between. The CDR3 contains 12 residues. CDR3 sequence: CAISVRGGELFF. The DNA of the CDR3 is TGTGCCATCAGTGTAAGGGGAGGGGAGCTGTTTTTT.

Only one count was recorded for this clone. The V gene is TRBV29-1, the J gene TRBJ2-5; D unresolved. Germline V gene sequence: CDR1 SQVTM, CDR2 ANQGSEA. CDR3 length: 13 residues. V lost 0 bases, J lost 5 bases, and 10 bases lay in between. CDR3 residues: CSVEDLSWETQYF. CDR3 sequence (DNA): TGCAGCGTTGAAGATCTTAGCTGGGAGACCCAGTACTTC.

This clone was counted a single time. This chain links TRBV29-1 with TRBJ1-1; 9 bases agree with TRBD1. The germline CDR1 and CDR2 sequences are SQVTM and ANQGSEA. The CDR3 consists of 12 residues. V lost 6 bases and J lost 5; bases outside the gene matches: 4. The CDR3 reads CSVGDRATEAFF. The CDR3 nucleotides read TGCAGCGTAGGGGACAGGGCTACTGAAGCTTTCTTT.

The V call is TRBV7-2, the J call TRBJ2-1; D is possibly TRBD1 or TRBD2 (5 bases each). There are 15 residues in the CDR3. The V end lost 1 base, the J end lost 7 bases, and 14 bases lay between the germline ends. CDR1 and CDR2 (germline): SGHTA, FQGNSA. The CDR3 coding sequence is TGTGCCAGCAGCTTAGTTAGGGGCGGGTTAAATGAGCAGTTCTTC. This gives the protein CASSLVRGGLNEQFF.

The rearrangement links TRBV24-1 to TRBJ1-2; TRBD1 is a possible D gene (5 bases). Germline V gene data show CDR1 as KGHDR and CDR2 as SFDVKD. Trimming cost V 3 bases and J 10 bases, with 17 bases left between them. The CDR3 has 14 amino acids. The CDR3 is CATSDGGPRRVYTF. The CDR3 DNA follows: TGTGCCACCAGTGATGGGGGACCAAGGAGAGTCTACACCTTC.

The DNA of the CDR3 is TGTGCCAGCTCACCGCGGAAGGGACAGTCACACACCGGGGAGCTGTTTTTT. It codes for CASSPRKGQSHTGELFF. V usage is TRBV18 and J usage is TRBJ2-2, with 7 bases aligning to TRBD1. CDR3 length: 17 amino acids. The ends lost 3 bases at V and 3 bases at J; junction bases unmatched: 10. The V gene's germline CDR1 is KGHSH and CDR2 LQKENI.